This TCR beta chain was observed in a study of T cells after yellow fever vaccination. Whole-study findings and limits: A large majority of primary-vaccination clones showed up again after the booster (approximately 95% CD4, approximately 90% CD8). The CD4 and CD8 compartments had a small share of their clonotypes in common. On re-exposure, the response was weaker but peaked faster, at day 5 versus 15.

The study made its TCR cDNA through 5'RACE template switching. That step introduced a universal primer site along with UMIs. MiXCR was run by TCRdb on the 5' RACE reads, yielding one entry per CDR3 protein. The sample yields about 240,000 distinct CDR3 sequences, 6.9% seen once. There are many counts of this clonotype. Antigen specificity is unknown. Germline CDR1 and CDR2: MDHEN and SYDVKM. V lost 7 bases, J lost 1 base, and 19 bases lay in between. This CDR3 has 16 amino acids. The material sequenced was CD4+ T cells sorted from PBMCs, taken 15 days after the yellow fever booster vaccination. The receptor comes from a man aged 30 to 39 who received the YFV17D yellow fever vaccine. The chain links TRBV28 to TRBJ2-5, with D maybe TRBD2 (5 bases). In DNA form, the CDR3 reads TGTGCCAGCATAAATGCAGCGGAAGCCTTCCAAGAGACCCAGTACTTC. Its protein is CASINAAEAFQETQYF. The whole variable domain, filled in from reference TRBV28 and TRBJ2-5, reads DVKVTQSSRYLVKRTGEKVFLECVQDMDHENMFWYRQDPGLGLRLIYFSYDVKMKEKGDIPEGYSVSREKKERFSLILESASTNQTSMYLCASINAAEAFQETQYFGPGTRLLVL.